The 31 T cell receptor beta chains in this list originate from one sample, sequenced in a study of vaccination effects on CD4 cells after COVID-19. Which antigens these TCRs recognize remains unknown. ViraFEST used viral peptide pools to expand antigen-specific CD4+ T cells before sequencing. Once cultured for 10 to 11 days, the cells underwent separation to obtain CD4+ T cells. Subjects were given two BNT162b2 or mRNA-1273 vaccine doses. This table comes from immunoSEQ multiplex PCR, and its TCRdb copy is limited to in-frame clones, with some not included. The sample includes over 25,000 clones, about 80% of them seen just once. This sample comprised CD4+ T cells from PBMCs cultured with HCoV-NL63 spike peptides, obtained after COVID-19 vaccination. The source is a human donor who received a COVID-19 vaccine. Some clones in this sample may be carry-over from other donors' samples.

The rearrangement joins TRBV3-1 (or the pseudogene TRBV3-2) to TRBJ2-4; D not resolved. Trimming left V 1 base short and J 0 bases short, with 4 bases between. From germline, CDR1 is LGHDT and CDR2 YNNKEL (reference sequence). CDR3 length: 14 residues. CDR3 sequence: CASSQVAAKNIQYF. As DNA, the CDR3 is TGTGCCAGCAGCCAAGTGGCAGCCAAAAACATTCAGTACTTC.

The CDR3 DNA reads TGTGCCAGCAGCTTAAACTCCGGGGTTAGCACAGATACGCAGTATTTT. Translating gives CASSLNSGVSTDTQYF. The chain combines TRBV7-3 with TRBJ2-3, with D possibly TRBD2 on 5 matching bases. The CDR3 has 16 residues. Germline V gene lookup returns CDR1 SGHTA and CDR2 FQGTGA. V gave up 1 base and J gave up 0 bases, with 11 bases separating them.

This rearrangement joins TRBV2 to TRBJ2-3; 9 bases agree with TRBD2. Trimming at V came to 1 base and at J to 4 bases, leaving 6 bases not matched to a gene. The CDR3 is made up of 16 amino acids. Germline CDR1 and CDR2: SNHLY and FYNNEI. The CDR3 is CASSEGRRGGADTQYF. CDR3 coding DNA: TGTGCCAGCAGTGAAGGACGGCGGGGGGGCGCAGATACGCAGTATTTT.

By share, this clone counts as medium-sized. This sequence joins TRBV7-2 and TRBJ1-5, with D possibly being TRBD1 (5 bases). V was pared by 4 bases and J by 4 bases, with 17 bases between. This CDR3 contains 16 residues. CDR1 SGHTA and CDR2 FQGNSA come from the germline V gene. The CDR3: CASSSQTGHQNQPQHF. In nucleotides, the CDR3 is TGTGCCAGCAGCTCGCAAACCGGACACCAGAATCAGCCCCAGCATTTT.

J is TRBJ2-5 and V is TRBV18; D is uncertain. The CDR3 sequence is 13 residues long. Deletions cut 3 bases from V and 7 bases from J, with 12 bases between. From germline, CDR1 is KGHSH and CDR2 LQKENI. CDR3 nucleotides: TGTGCCAGCTCACCTCCTCAATCCGGGACCCAGTACTTC. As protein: CASSPPQSGTQYF.

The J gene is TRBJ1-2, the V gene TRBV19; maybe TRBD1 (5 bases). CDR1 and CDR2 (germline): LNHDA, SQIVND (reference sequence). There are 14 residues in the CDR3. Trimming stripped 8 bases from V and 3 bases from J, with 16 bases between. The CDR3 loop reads CASRVGRGDYGYTF. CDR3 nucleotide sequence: TGTGCCAGTCGAGTAGGCAGAGGGGACTATGGCTACACCTTC.

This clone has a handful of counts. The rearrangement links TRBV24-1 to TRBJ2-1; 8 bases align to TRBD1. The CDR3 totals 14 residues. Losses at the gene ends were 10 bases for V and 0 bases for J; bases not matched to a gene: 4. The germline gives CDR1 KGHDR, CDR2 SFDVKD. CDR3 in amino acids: CATSGTGSYNEQFF. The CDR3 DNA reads TGTGCCACTTCGGGGACAGGCTCCTACAATGAGCAGTTCTTC.

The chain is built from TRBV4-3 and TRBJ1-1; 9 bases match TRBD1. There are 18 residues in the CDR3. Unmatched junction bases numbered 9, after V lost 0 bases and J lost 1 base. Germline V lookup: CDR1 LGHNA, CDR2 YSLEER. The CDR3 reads CASSQDTLLDRGNTEAFF. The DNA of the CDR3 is TGCGCCAGCAGCCAAGATACCCTCTTGGACAGGGGGAACACTGAAGCTTTCTTT.

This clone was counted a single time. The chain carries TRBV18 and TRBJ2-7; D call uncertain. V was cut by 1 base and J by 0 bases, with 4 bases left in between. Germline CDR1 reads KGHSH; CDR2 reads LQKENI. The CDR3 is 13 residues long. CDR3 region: CASSPQSSYEQYV. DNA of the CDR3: TGTGCCAGCTCACCACAGAGCTCCTACGAGCAGTACGTC.

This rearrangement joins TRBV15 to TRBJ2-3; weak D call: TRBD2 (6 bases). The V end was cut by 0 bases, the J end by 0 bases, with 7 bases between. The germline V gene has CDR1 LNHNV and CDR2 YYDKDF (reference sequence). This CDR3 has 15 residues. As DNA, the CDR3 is TGTGCCACCAGCAGAGATGGGGGGAGCACAGATACGCAGTATTTT. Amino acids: CATSRDGGSTDTQYF.

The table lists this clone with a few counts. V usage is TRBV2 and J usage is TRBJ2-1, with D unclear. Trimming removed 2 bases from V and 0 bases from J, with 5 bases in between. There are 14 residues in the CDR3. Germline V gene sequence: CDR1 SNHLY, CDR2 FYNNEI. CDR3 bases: TGTGCCAGCAGTGAACACATCTCCTACAATGAGCAGTTCTTC. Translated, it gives CASSEHISYNEQFF.

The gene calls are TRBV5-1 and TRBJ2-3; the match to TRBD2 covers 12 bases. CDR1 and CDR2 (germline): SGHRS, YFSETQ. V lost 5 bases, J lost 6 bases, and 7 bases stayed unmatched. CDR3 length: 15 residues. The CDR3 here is CASRRTSGIGDTQYF. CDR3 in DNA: TGCGCCAGCAGGCGGACTAGCGGGATCGGCGATACGCAGTATTTT. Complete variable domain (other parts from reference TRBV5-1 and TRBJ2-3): KAGVTQTPRYLIKTRGQQVTLSCSPISGHRSVSWYQQTPGQGLQFLFEYFSETQRNKGNFPGRFSGRQFSNSRSEMNVSTLELGDSALYLCASRRTSGIGDTQYFGPGTRLTVL.

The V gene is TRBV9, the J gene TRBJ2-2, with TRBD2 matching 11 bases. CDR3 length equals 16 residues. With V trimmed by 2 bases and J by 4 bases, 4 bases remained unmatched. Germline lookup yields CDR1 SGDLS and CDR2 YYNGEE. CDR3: CASSVGGLAGTGELFF. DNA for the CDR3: TGTGCCAGCAGCGTGGGTGGACTAGCGGGCACCGGGGAGCTGTTTTTT.

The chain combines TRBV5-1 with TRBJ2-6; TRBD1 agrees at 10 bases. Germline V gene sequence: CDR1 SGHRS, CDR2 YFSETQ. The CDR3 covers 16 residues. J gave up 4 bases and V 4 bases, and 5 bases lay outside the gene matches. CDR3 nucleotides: TGCGCCAGCAGCGTGGGACAGGGGTTAGGGGCCAACGTCCTGACTTTC. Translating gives CASSVGQGLGANVLTF.

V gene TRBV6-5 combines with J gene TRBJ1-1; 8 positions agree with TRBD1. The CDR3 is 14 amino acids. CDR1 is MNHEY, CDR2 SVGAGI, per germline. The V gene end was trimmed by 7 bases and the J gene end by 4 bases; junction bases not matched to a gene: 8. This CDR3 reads CASKAQGASTEAFF. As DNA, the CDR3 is TGTGCCAGCAAGGCGCAGGGGGCATCCACTGAAGCTTTCTTT.

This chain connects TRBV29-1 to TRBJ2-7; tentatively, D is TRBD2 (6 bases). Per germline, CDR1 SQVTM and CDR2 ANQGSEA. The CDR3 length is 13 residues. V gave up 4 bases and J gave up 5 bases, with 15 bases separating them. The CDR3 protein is CSVVSAGSHEQYV. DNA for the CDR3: TGCAGCGTTGTTTCTGCGGGGTCCCACGAGCAGTACGTC.

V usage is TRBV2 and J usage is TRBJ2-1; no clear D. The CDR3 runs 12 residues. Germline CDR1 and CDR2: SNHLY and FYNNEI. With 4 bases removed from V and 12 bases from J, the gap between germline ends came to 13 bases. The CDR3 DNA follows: TGTGCCAGCAGTGCCCCCTTGTCCGGGCAGTTCTTC. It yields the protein CASSAPLSGQFF.

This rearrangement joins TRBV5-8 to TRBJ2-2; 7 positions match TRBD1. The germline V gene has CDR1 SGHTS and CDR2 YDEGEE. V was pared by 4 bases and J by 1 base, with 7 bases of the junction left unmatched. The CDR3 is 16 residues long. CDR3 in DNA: TGTGCCAGCAGCACGGGACAGTTGATGAACACCGGGGAGCTGTTTTTT. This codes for CASSTGQLMNTGELFF.

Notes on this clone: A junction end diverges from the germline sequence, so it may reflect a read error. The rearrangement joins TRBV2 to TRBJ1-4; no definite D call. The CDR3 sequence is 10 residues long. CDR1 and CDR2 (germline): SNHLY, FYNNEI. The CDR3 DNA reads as TGTGCCAGCAGTGAATATAGAGTTTACTTT. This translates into CASSEYRVYF.

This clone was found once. The CDR3 coding sequence is TGTGCCAGCGATAAAAGTCGTAGAGGACGGGACTCTGGGGCCAACGTCCTGACTTTC. Translation: CASDKSRRGRDSGANVLTF. The chain links TRBV19 to TRBJ2-6; D possibly corresponds to TRBD2 (5 bases). CDR1 is LNHDA, CDR2 SQIVND, per germline (reference sequence). This CDR3 has 19 amino acids. Trimming stripped 9 bases from V and 0 bases from J, with 24 bases between.

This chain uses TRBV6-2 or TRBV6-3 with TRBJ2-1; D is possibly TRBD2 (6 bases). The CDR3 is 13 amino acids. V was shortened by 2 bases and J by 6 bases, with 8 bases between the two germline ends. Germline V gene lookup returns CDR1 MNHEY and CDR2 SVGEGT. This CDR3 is CASSYGGFNEQFF. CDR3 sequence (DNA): TGTGCCAGCAGTTACGGGGGGTTCAATGAGCAGTTCTTC.

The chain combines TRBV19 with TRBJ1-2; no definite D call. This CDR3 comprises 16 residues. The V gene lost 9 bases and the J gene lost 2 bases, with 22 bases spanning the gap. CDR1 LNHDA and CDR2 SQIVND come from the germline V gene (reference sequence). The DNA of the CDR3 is TGTGCCAGAAAACATTTCGAGGGAACCCAAAACTATGGCTACACCTTC. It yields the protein CARKHFEGTQNYGYTF.

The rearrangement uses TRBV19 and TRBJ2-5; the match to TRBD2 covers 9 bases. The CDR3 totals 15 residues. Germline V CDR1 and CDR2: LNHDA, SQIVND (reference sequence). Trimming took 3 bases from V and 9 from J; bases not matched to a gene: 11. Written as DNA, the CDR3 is TGTGCCAGTAGTATCCTAGGGCTAGCGGGGAGCCCCCAGTACTTC. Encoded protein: CASSILGLAGSPQYF.

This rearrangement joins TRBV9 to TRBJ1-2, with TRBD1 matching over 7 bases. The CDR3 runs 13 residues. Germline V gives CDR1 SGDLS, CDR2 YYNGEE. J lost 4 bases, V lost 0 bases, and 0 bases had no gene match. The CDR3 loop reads CASSVGQGYGYTF. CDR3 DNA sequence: TGTGCCAGCAGCGTAGGACAGGGCTATGGCTACACCTTC.

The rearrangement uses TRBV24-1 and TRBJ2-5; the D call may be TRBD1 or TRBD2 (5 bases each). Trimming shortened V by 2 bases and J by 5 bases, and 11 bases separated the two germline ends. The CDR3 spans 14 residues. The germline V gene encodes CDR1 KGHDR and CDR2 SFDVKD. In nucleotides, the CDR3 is TGTGCCACCAGTGATTCTATAGGGACGGAGACCCAGTACTTC. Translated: CATSDSIGTETQYF.

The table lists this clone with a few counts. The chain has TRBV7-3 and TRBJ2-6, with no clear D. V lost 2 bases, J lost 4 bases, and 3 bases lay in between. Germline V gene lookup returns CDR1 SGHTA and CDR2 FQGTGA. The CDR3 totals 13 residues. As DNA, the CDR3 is TGTGCCAGCAGCTTACGCGGGGCCAACGTCCTGACTTTC. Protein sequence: CASSLRGANVLTF.

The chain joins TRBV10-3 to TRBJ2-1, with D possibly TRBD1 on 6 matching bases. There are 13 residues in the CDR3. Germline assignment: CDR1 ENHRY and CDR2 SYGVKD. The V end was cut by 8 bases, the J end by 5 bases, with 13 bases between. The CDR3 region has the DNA TGTGCCATCGCATCCCGGACAGACAATGAGCAGTTCTTC. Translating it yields CAIASRTDNEQFF.

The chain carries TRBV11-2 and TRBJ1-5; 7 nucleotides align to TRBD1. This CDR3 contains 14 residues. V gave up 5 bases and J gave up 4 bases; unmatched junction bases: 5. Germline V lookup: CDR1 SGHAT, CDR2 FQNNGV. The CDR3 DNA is TGTGCCAGCAGCGACGACAGGGAGAATCAGCCCCAGCATTTT. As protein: CASSDDRENQPQHF. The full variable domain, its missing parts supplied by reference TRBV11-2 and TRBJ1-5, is EAGVAQSPRYKIIEKRQSVAFWCNPISGHATLYWYQQILGQGPKLLIQFQNNGVVDDSQLPKDRFSAERLKGVDSTLKIQPAKLEDSAVYLCASSDDRENQPQHFGDGTRLSIL.

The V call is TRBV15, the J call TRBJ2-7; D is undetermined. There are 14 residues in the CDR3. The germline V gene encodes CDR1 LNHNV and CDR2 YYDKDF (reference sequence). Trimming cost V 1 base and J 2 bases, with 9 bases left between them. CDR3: CATSRVIGTYEQYV. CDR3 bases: TGTGCCACCAGCAGAGTGATCGGAACCTACGAGCAGTACGTC.

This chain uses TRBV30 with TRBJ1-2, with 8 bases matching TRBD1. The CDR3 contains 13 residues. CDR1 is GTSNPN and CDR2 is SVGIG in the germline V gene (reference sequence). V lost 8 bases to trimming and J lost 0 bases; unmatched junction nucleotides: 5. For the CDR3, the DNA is TGTGCCGGAGGGGACAGGCCTAACTATGGCTACACCTTC. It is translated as CAGGDRPNYGYTF.

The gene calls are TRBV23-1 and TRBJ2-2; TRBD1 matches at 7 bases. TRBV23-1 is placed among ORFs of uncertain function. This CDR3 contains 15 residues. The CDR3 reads CTDEGAGWVTGELFF. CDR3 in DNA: TGCACCGACGAGGGGGCAGGGTGGGTCACCGGGGAGCTGTTTTTT.